This T cell receptor beta chain was captured in a study of T cells in Graves' hyperthyroidism and ophthalmopathy. Not enrolled were patients with uncontrolled infection, other autoimmune disease, pregnancy or lactation. Amplified TCR beta CDR3 regions came from RNA transcripts. During a first-round RT-PCR of the TCR CDR3, the HTBI primer set was used. TCRdb re-called the multiplex PCR reads through MiXCR, storing one row per CDR3 protein. The profile shows some 490,000 distinct CDR3 sequences, 15% to 20% of them singletons. The CDR3 consists of 15 residues. V was trimmed by 6 bases and J by 1 base, leaving 16 bases between them. Germline-derived CDR1 and CDR2 are DFQATT and SNEGSKA (reference sequence).

The sequenced material came from blood. The source of this sequence is a woman aged 25-40 years with Graves' ophthalmopathy. The chain combines TRBV20-1 with TRBJ2-1; TRBD2 is a possible D gene (6 bases). CDR3 DNA: TGCAGTGCCCCACCGTCGGGAGTATCCTACAATGAGCAGTTCTTC. Translation: CSAPPSGVSYNEQFF.